Listed below are T cell receptor beta chains from one sample, sequenced in a study of cytomegalovirus exposure and HLA in healthy donors. Using immunoSEQ multiplex PCR, the repertoire was profiled, and TCRdb retains in-frame clones only, with some absent. The sample includes 200,000 to 250,000 clones, roughly 83% seen only once; the top ten take 0.71%. The specimen sequenced was PBMCs. These receptors were taken from a boy younger than 10 in good health and CMV-seronegative. Each CDR3 is given with its conserved first and last residue. The order of the fields is clone size, V gene, D gene, J gene, CDR3 protein, CDR3 DNA. The D gene is left open where the match is weak. Rows give clone size only sometimes, using once, few, many, or a class for an expanded clone.

abundance: NA; v_gene: TRBV6-5; d_gene: NA; j_gene: TRBJ1-1; CDR3aa: CASSPNRRNTEAFF; CDR3nt: TGTGCCAGCAGTCCAAACCGGAGGAACACTGAAGCTTTCTTT
abundance: few; v_gene: TRBV19; d_gene: NA; j_gene: TRBJ1-1; CDR3aa: CASLRVGGPTEAFF; CDR3nt: TGTGCCTCCCTCCGGGTGGGGGGGCCTACTGAAGCTTTCTTT
abundance: once; v_gene: TRBV27; d_gene: NA; j_gene: TRBJ1-6; CDR3aa: CASSFWGGSSPLHF; CDR3nt: TGTGCCAGCAGTTTTTGGGGGGGGAGTTCACCCCTCCACTTT
abundance: NA; v_gene: TRBV10-3; d_gene: NA; j_gene: TRBJ1-1; CDR3aa: CAISEGQMNTEAFF; CDR3nt: TGTGCCATCAGTGAAGGACAGATGAACACTGAAGCTTTCTTT
abundance: NA; v_gene: TRBV27; d_gene: TRBD2; j_gene: TRBJ2-7; CDR3aa: CASSPETHGTRLFEQYF; CDR3nt: TGTGCCAGCAGTCCAGAGACCCACGGGACTAGACTTTTTGAGCAGTACTTC
abundance: NA; v_gene: TRBV20-1; d_gene: NA; j_gene: TRBJ2-4; CDR3aa: CSARDGNIQYF; CDR3nt: TGCAGTGCTAGAGACGGGAACATTCAGTACTTC
abundance: few; v_gene: TRBV30; d_gene: NA; j_gene: TRBJ1-1; CDR3aa: CAWSFPRGKNTEAFF; CDR3nt: TGTGCCTGGAGTTTCCCGAGAGGAAAGAACACTGAAGCTTTCTTT
abundance: NA; v_gene: TRBV9; d_gene: NA; j_gene: TRBJ1-1; CDR3aa: CASSVVGDPTEAFF; CDR3nt: TGTGCCAGCAGCGTAGTAGGGGATCCCACTGAAGCTTTCTTT
abundance: NA; v_gene: TRBV5-1; d_gene: TRBD2; j_gene: TRBJ2-2; CDR3aa: CASSLGLAGGGAGELFF; CDR3nt: TGCGCCAGCAGCTTGGGACTAGCGGGAGGAGGTGCCGGGGAGCTGTTTTTT
abundance: NA; v_gene: TRBV18; d_gene: TRBD2; j_gene: TRBJ2-5; CDR3aa: CASSISGRETQYF; CDR3nt: TGTGCCAGCTCCATTAGCGGGAGAGAGACCCAGTACTTC
abundance: NA; v_gene: TRBV7-4; d_gene: TRBD1; j_gene: TRBJ1-5; CDR3aa: CASSYQVVIRDRVYQPQHF; CDR3nt: TGTGCCAGCAGCTATCAGGTTGTGATCCGGGACAGGGTGTATCAGCCCCAGCATTTT
abundance: NA; v_gene: TRBV27; d_gene: NA; j_gene: TRBJ1-1; CDR3aa: CASSRTIGYTEAFF; CDR3nt: TGTGCCAGCAGTCGGACTATCGGCTACACTGAAGCTTTCTTT
abundance: NA; v_gene: TRBV25-1; d_gene: NA; j_gene: TRBJ2-5; CDR3aa: CASSEWARETQYF; CDR3nt: TGTGCCAGCAGTGAATGGGCGAGAGAGACCCAGTACTTC
abundance: NA; v_gene: TRBV7-6; d_gene: NA; j_gene: TRBJ2-3; CDR3aa: CASSLHDRQDTQYF; CDR3nt: TGTGCCAGCAGCTTACACGACAGACAAGATACGCAGTATTTT
abundance: NA; v_gene: TRBV5-3; d_gene: NA; j_gene: TRBJ2-5; CDR3aa: CARSPGNPTQETQYF; CDR3nt: TGTGCCAGAAGCCCGGGGAATCCGACGCAAGAGACCCAGTACTTC
abundance: few; v_gene: TRBV30; d_gene: TRBD2; j_gene: TRBJ2-5; CDR3aa: CAWSVGLAGVSKTQYF; CDR3nt: TGTGCCTGGAGTGTAGGCCTAGCGGGAGTTTCAAAGACCCAGTACTTC
abundance: once; v_gene: TRBV7-8; d_gene: TRBD1; j_gene: TRBJ1-5; CDR3aa: CASKTGVGQPQHF; CDR3nt: TGTGCCAGCAAAACAGGGGTGGGTCAGCCCCAGCATTTT
abundance: NA; v_gene: TRBV5-4; d_gene: NA; j_gene: TRBJ2-2; CDR3aa: CASSLGGMGNTGELFF; CDR3nt: TGTGCCAGCAGCTTGGGCGGGATGGGAAACACCGGGGAGCTGTTTTTT
abundance: NA; v_gene: TRBV10-3; d_gene: NA; j_gene: TRBJ1-6; CDR3aa: CAISGTAYNSPLHF; CDR3nt: TGTGCCATCAGTGGGACAGCCTATAATTCACCCCTCCACTTT
abundance: NA; v_gene: TRBV29-1; d_gene: TRBD2; j_gene: TRBJ2-4; CDR3aa: CSVVGGGALAKNIQYF; CDR3nt: TGCAGCGTTGTTGGCGGGGGGGCCTTAGCCAAAAACATTCAGTACTTC
abundance: NA; v_gene: TRBV30; d_gene: TRBD2; j_gene: TRBJ2-5; CDR3aa: CAWSGSGREETQYF; CDR3nt: TGTGCCTGGAGTGGTAGCGGGAGGGAAGAGACCCAGTACTTC
abundance: once; v_gene: TRBV6-1; d_gene: NA; j_gene: TRBJ2-7; CDR3aa: CASGEFYEQYF; CDR3nt: TGTGCCAGCGGGGAGTTTTACGAGCAGTACTTC
abundance: NA; v_gene: TRBV19; d_gene: TRBD1; j_gene: TRBJ2-6; CDR3aa: CASSKPDRAGANVLTF; CDR3nt: TGTGCCAGTAGTAAACCGGACAGGGCTGGGGCCAACGTCCTGACTTTC
abundance: NA; v_gene: TRBV19; d_gene: TRBD2; j_gene: TRBJ2-1; CDR3aa: CASSMTGGLYNEQFF; CDR3nt: TGTGCCAGTAGTATGACGGGGGGGCTCTACAATGAGCAGTTCTTC
abundance: once; v_gene: TRBV7-3; d_gene: TRBD1; j_gene: TRBJ1-2; CDR3aa: CASSGNRGLGTF; CDR3nt: TGTGCCAGCAGCGGGAACAGGGGGCTAGGCACCTTC
abundance: NA; v_gene: TRBV30; d_gene: TRBD2; j_gene: TRBJ2-7; CDR3aa: CACPVGTSGPYEQYF; CDR3nt: TGTGCCTGTCCGGTCGGGACTAGCGGACCCTACGAGCAGTACTTC
abundance: NA; v_gene: TRBV7-3; d_gene: TRBD1; j_gene: TRBJ2-7; CDR3aa: CASSWDRDNEQYF; CDR3nt: TGTGCCAGCAGCTGGGACAGGGACAACGAGCAGTACTTC
abundance: NA; v_gene: TRBV25-1; d_gene: TRBD2; j_gene: TRBJ2-1; CDR3aa: CASSFPLAGYNEQFF; CDR3nt: TGTGCCAGCAGTTTTCCCCTAGCGGGATACAATGAGCAGTTCTTC
abundance: once; v_gene: TRBV5-1; d_gene: TRBD1; j_gene: TRBJ1-2; CDR3aa: CASGKGGRNYGYTF; CDR3nt: TGCGCCAGCGGGAAAGGGGGCAGAAACTATGGCTACACCTTC
abundance: few; v_gene: TRBV5-6; d_gene: NA; j_gene: TRBJ1-1; CDR3aa: CASSLGVGDAFF; CDR3nt: TGTGCCAGCAGCTTGGGGGTAGGGGATGCTTTCTTT
abundance: few; v_gene: TRBV5-1; d_gene: NA; j_gene: TRBJ1-5; CDR3aa: CASSLTGYSNQPQHF; CDR3nt: TGCGCCAGCAGCTTGACAGGGTATAGCAATCAGCCCCAGCATTTT
abundance: NA; v_gene: TRBV11-2; d_gene: NA; j_gene: TRBJ2-7; CDR3aa: CASSTVFDEQYF; CDR3nt: TGTGCCAGCAGTACGGTTTTCGACGAGCAGTACTTC
abundance: NA; v_gene: TRBV2; d_gene: TRBD2; j_gene: TRBJ2-1; CDR3aa: CAMSGMVYSDEQFF; CDR3nt: TGTGCCATGAGCGGGATGGTCTATAGCGATGAGCAGTTCTTC
abundance: NA; v_gene: TRBV30; d_gene: NA; j_gene: TRBJ2-5; CDR3aa: CAWSKRGRETQYF; CDR3nt: TGTGCCTGGAGTAAAAGGGGCCGGGAGACCCAGTACTTC